These T cell receptor beta chains were read from a single sample in a study of T-cell memory formation after mild COVID-19. TCRdb called the 5' RACE reads again in MiXCR, with one record for every CDR3 protein. The repertoire holds 300,000 to 400,000 distinct CDR3 sequences, with 28% as singletons. The sample comprised PBMCs or a T cell subset sorted from them (not recorded which). The receptor set was obtained from an adult woman who had mild COVID-19 (a few samples of this study predate the infection). Cell type and time point are not known. Both conserved end residues are part of each CDR3.

TRBV9	TRBJ2-7	CASSVDGGYEQYF
TRBV9	TRBJ2-5	CASMLSSGRDQETQYF
TRBV5-6	TRBJ2-7	CASSSRVAGAKYEQYF
TRBV20-1	TRBJ2-3	CSASPAHGTGSTDTQYF
TRBV7-8	TRBJ2-1	CASSGTGPPEQFF
TRBV6-5	TRBJ2-5	CASSYSDGGETQYF
TRBV7-6	TRBJ2-1	CASSPFTSGNEQFF
TRBV15	TRBJ2-1	CATTPRLADEQFF
TRBV18	TRBJ2-5	CASSPKGPQETQYF
TRBV2	TRBJ1-2	CASRQGMYGYTF
TRBV16	TRBJ2-7	CASSQLRRPYEQYF
TRBV4-1	TRBJ2-1	CASSLETNPSYNEQFF
TRBV7-2	TRBJ2-3	CASSTTADTQYF
TRBV6-5	TRBJ2-4	CASSYSRDLAKSKNIQYF
TRBV7-8	TRBJ2-1	CASLGQGSSYNEQFF
TRBV11-3	TRBJ1-2	CASSPGSMGYGYTF
TRBV12-3/TRBV12-4	TRBJ2-1	CASSLGTGGVSNEQFF
TRBV7-9	TRBJ2-5	CASSLARPEETQYF
TRBV5-1	TRBJ1-1	CASSRSLSPLDAEAFF
TRBV7-9	TRBJ2-7	CASSLGPPYEQYF
TRBV14	TRBJ1-6	CASSPHLGGIQSPLHF
TRBV24-1	TRBJ1-5	CATSDPMGQGKGNQPQHF
TRBV3-1	TRBJ2-1	CASSNLDEQFF
TRBV25-1	TRBJ2-6	CASSGGVGGSGANVLTF
TRBV7-2	TRBJ1-2	CASSLVGGGDGYTF
TRBV11-2	TRBJ2-1	CASSSYRSYNEQFF
TRBV4-1	TRBJ2-1	CASSPWAGGYNEQFF
TRBV12-3/TRBV12-4	TRBJ1-2	CASRPTANYGYTF
TRBV4-1	TRBJ2-1	CASSQGHDLDEQFF
TRBV27	TRBJ2-2	CASSSTGVRPAGELFF
TRBV7-3	TRBJ2-3	CASSPFPGLASEGVDTQYF
TRBV30	TRBJ2-5	CAWGIETQYF
TRBV9	TRBJ2-1	CASSVFSGGSSYNEQFF
TRBV11-2	TRBJ2-2	CASSLDYFGGNAGELFF
TRBV7-2	TRBJ1-2	CASRIWTGDPNYGYTF
TRBV4-1	TRBJ1-1	CASSHGVANTEAFF
TRBV6-5	TRBJ2-3	CASSLTHRTDTQYF
TRBV12-3/TRBV12-4	TRBJ1-1	CASSFGGNTEAFF
TRBV6-1	TRBJ2-1	CAGGQDTSYNEQFF
TRBV2	TRBJ1-3	CASRDTGFISGNTIYF
TRBV9	TRBJ1-2	CASSVGGNSNYGYTF
TRBV3-1	TRBJ2-5	CASSQVYAGLGGETQYF
TRBV3-1	TRBJ2-7	CASSHHGTYEQYF
TRBV7-9	TRBJ1-3	CASRITGTGSIGNTIYF
TRBV4-3	TRBJ2-5	CASSQGLAKTQYF
TRBV30	TRBJ1-1	CAWSLGGRTEAFF
TRBV4-3	TRBJ2-1	CASSQSLAGGHNEQFF
TRBV2	TRBJ2-1	CASSPTRSYNEQFF
TRBV18	TRBJ2-3	CASSQDLADTQYF
TRBV6-6	TRBJ1-1	CASSYVGQANGGEAFF
TRBV12-3/TRBV12-4	TRBJ1-2	CASSFDRALGYTF
TRBV5-4	TRBJ1-1	CASSLVGPAGPEVVEAFF
TRBV20-1	TRBJ2-3	CSARVAGGDTQYF
TRBV12-3/TRBV12-4	TRBJ2-7	CASSLGPGPYEQYF
TRBV6-2/TRBV6-3	TRBJ2-7	CASTLGGYYEQYF